The sequence of this T cell receptor (beta chain) was determined in a study of blood T cell repertoires in COVID-19. Study summary: Material from acute and convalescent COVID-19 was sourced from the United States, Italy and Spain. T cells, B-cell-depleted T cells, or PBMCs provided the cDNA or gDNA that served as material.

In the authors' workflow: Reference gene primers were amplified, and this amplification served to estimate nucleated cell counts. Libraries were prepared by immunoSEQ multiplex PCR; TCRdb keeps only in-frame clonotypes and omits some of them. V, J and clone size were drawn from that table, and D and trimming were deduced from the DNA. The data contain fewer than 200,000 clones, 84% of them singletons. This clone was seen only a few times. This TCR was sampled from a man between 40 and 49 years old who had recovered from COVID-19. The source material was peripheral blood.

The CDR3 DNA reads TGTGCCAGCAGCTTGGAATTCCCAGCGGGACTCTACGAGCAGTACTTC. Encoded protein: CASSLEFPAGLYEQYF. The rearrangement joins TRBV5-5 to TRBJ2-7, with 7 bases identical to TRBD2. CDR3 length equals 16 residues. V was pared by 0 bases and J by 3 bases, with 9 bases of the junction left unmatched. Germline V gives CDR1 SGHKS, CDR2 YYEKEE (reference sequence).